Listed below are T cell receptor beta chains from one sample, sequenced in a study of beta chain features in type 1 diabetes. This table comes from immunoSEQ multiplex PCR, and its TCRdb copy is limited to in-frame clones, with some not included. The sample consists of about 180,000 clones, 7.8% of them appearing once. The sequenced material came from central memory CD4+ T cells from blood. These receptors came from a woman in her 40s with type 1 diabetes. Both conserved end residues are part of each CDR3. The order of the fields is D gene, J gene, clone size, V gene, CDR3 DNA, CDR3 protein. D genes are given only for firm matches. The listing skips clone size in some rows; elsewhere it reads once, few, many or a size class.

D: TRBD1
J: TRBJ2-1
size: .
V: TRBV5-1
DNA: TGCGCCAGCAGCTTGGGTACAGGGGAACACAATGAGCAGTTCTTC
CDR3: CASSLGTGEHNEQFF

D: TRBD1
J: TRBJ2-5
size: .
V: TRBV7-8
DNA: TGTGCCAGCAGCTCAGTAACAGGGGCTTCGGCGACCCAGTACTTC
CDR3: CASSSVTGASATQYF

D: .
J: TRBJ2-7
size: few
V: TRBV7-2
DNA: TGTGCCAGCAGGGGAGTATCTAACGAGCAGTACTTC
CDR3: CASRGVSNEQYF

D: TRBD1
J: TRBJ1-1
size: few
V: TRBV7-9
DNA: TGTGCCAGCCAGGGGGCGACCACTGAAGCTTTCTTT
CDR3: CASQGATTEAFF

D: .
J: TRBJ1-1
size: .
V: TRBV5-4
DNA: TGTGCCAGCAGCATAGGACAGCAGAACACTGAAGCTTTCTTT
CDR3: CASSIGQQNTEAFF

D: TRBD1
J: TRBJ1-2
size: few
V: TRBV5-4
DNA: TGTGCCAGCAAATACGGGGACAGGGGGGGAGGCTACACCTTC
CDR3: CASKYGDRGGGYTF

D: .
J: TRBJ2-7
size: .
V: TRBV5-4
DNA: TGTGCCAGCAGCTCGGCGGCACTTTACGAGCAGTACTTC
CDR3: CASSSAALYEQYF

D: .
J: TRBJ1-1
size: .
V: TRBV28
DNA: TGTGCCAGCAGCCGCCCCGGGGAGAGGAACACTGAAGCTTTCTTT
CDR3: CASSRPGERNTEAFF

D: .
J: TRBJ2-7
size: .
V: TRBV6-5
DNA: TGTGCCAGCAGTTACACCCAACGACAGCGATCCTACGAGCAGTACTTC
CDR3: CASSYTQRQRSYEQYF

D: TRBD1
J: TRBJ2-3
size: few
V: TRBV7-3
DNA: TGTGCCAGCAGCTTATCAGGGGGTTCTGGAACAGATACGCAGTATTTT
CDR3: CASSLSGGSGTDTQYF

D: TRBD1
J: TRBJ1-1
size: few
V: TRBV2
DNA: TGTGCCAGCAGCGCCCAGGAGGCAGGGGGAACTGAAGCTTTCTTT
CDR3: CASSAQEAGGTEAFF

D: .
J: TRBJ1-1
size: .
V: TRBV29-1
DNA: TGCAGCTGTGACATGAGCTCCGGGAGGGCTTTCTTT
CDR3: CSCDMSSGRAFF

D: .
J: TRBJ2-6
size: .
V: TRBV7-2
DNA: TGTGCCAGCACCTTGAGTCCTGGTGGGGCCAACGTCCTGACTTTC
CDR3: CASTLSPGGANVLTF

D: .
J: TRBJ2-1
size: few
V: TRBV2
DNA: TGTGCCAGCAGTGTGGGACTTTACAATGAGCAGTTCTTC
CDR3: CASSVGLYNEQFF

D: TRBD2
J: TRBJ2-3
size: few
V: TRBV9
DNA: TGTGCCAGCAGCGTTAAGAACGGGAGGGCAGGAGATACGCAGTATTTT
CDR3: CASSVKNGRAGDTQYF

D: .
J: TRBJ1-4
size: few
V: TRBV2
DNA: TGTGCCAGCAGAGGAGGGCCTTTGAGGAAACTGTTTTTT
CDR3: CASRGGPLRKLFF

D: .
J: TRBJ1-5
size: few
V: TRBV19
DNA: TGTGCCAGTAGTATCTCCAGGGAGGTTGGTCAGCCCCAGCATTTT
CDR3: CASSISREVGQPQHF